The 25 T cell receptor beta chains given below trace back to one sample, sequenced in a study of blood T cell repertoires in COVID-19. The assay was immunoSEQ multiplex PCR, and TCRdb's table has in-frame clones only and misses some. The data hold under 200,000 clones, with approximately 88% observed a single time. Sequences were obtained from PBMCs or T cells enriched from blood (not recorded which). The receptors shown here come from a woman aged 45 to 65 who had recovered from COVID-19.

The gene calls are TRBV19 and TRBJ1-1; D is ambiguous. Per germline, CDR1 LNHDA and CDR2 SQIVND (reference sequence). Between the trimmed V and J ends, which lost 7 bases and 2 bases, there was a span of 11 bases. The CDR3 length is 13 residues. CDR3 sequence reads: CASTAAHNTEAFF. CDR3 nucleotide sequence: TGTGCCAGTACCGCGGCCCACAACACTGAAGCTTTCTTT. The variable domain in full, completed from reference TRBV19 and TRBJ1-1, reads DGGITQSPKYLFRKEGQNVTLSCEQNLNHDAMYWYRQDPGQGLRLIYYSQIVNDFQKGDIAEGYSVSREKKESFPLTVTSAQKNPTAFYLCASTAAHNTEAFFGQGTRLTVV.

Of note for this clone: The sample has other DNA sequences that encode this CDR3 too. J is TRBJ2-7 and V is TRBV4-2; a possible D gene is TRBD1 (5 bases). Germline CDR1 is LGHNA and CDR2 is YNFKEQ. The CDR3 extends over 13 amino acids. The V and J ends lost 4 bases and 0 bases respectively, with 7 bases between them. In DNA, the CDR3 is TGTGCCAGCAGCCCGGACACCTCCTACGAGCAGTACTTC. This gives the protein CASSPDTSYEQYF.

The chain links TRBV18 to TRBJ2-4; possible D gene TRBD1, 6 bases. The CDR3 covers 13 residues. Per the germline V gene, CDR1 is KGHSH and CDR2 is LQKENI. Deletions cut 1 base from V and 6 bases from J, with 7 bases between. The CDR3 protein is CASSPRGRNIQYF. CDR3 bases: TGTGCCAGCTCACCACGGGGGCGAAACATTCAGTACTTC.

V usage is TRBV11-2 and J usage is TRBJ2-1, with 13 bases lining up with TRBD2. Looked up from germline, CDR1 is SGHAT and CDR2 is FQNNGV. The V and J ends lost 4 bases and 9 bases, in that order; junction bases with no gene match: 6. The CDR3 sequence is 15 residues long. The CDR3 nucleotides read TGTGCCAGCAGCTCGACTAGCGGGGGGCTCGGTGAGCAGTTCTTC. Translation: CASSSTSGGLGEQFF.

V is TRBV29-1 and J is TRBJ2-7, with D perhaps matching TRBD2 (5 bases). CDR3 length: 15 residues. CDR1 and CDR2 (germline): SQVTM, ANQGSEA. The V and J ends lost 4 bases and 4 bases respectively, with 20 bases between them. CDR3: CSVGLRPEEPYEQYF. For the CDR3, the DNA is TGCAGCGTTGGGTTACGACCGGAGGAACCTTACGAGCAGTACTTC.

The chain carries TRBV9 and TRBJ2-3; 8 bases align to TRBD2. CDR3 size: 16 residues. V lost 0 bases, J lost 6 bases, and 9 bases stayed unmatched. Per germline, CDR1 SGDLS and CDR2 YYNGEE. The CDR3 DNA reads as TGTGCCAGCAGCGTAGGGTTGCGGGGGGAAGGGGATACGCAGTATTTT. Its translation is CASSVGLRGEGDTQYF.

V usage is TRBV2 and J usage is TRBJ2-3; tentative D call: TRBD2 (6 bases). The V end lost 7 bases, the J end lost 2 bases, and 19 bases lay between the germline ends. The germline gives CDR1 SNHLY, CDR2 FYNNEI. The CDR3 is made up of 16 amino acids. The CDR3 spells CASKIREAGSTDTQYF. The CDR3 DNA reads as TGTGCCAGCAAGATCAGGGAGGCGGGATCCACAGATACGCAGTATTTT.

As to this clone: The junction does not match germline at one end; this may be a read error. V usage is TRBV7-3 and J usage is TRBJ1-1; unclear D gene. CDR3 size: 13 residues. Germline V CDR1 and CDR2: SGHTA, FQGTGA. CDR3 sequence (DNA): TGTGCCAGCAGCTTAGCTCTGAACAGTGAAGCTTTCTTT. This gives the protein CASSLALNSEAFF. Based on the CDR3 plus reference TRBV7-3 and TRBJ1-1, the full variable domain is GAGVSQTPSNKVTEKGKYVELRCDPISGHTALYWYRQSLGQGPEFLIYFQGTGAADDSGLPNDRFFAVRPEGSVSTLKIQRTERGDSAVYLCASSLALNSEAFFGQGTRLTVV.

The gene calls are TRBV6-5 and TRBJ1-1; D may be TRBD1 (5 bases). This CDR3 is 15 amino acids long. V shed 7 bases and J shed 0 bases, with 15 bases lying between them. Germline V gene data show CDR1 as MNHEY and CDR2 as SVGAGI. The CDR3 protein is CASIRHRDLNTEAFF. The CDR3 DNA reads as TGTGCCAGCATCCGCCACCGGGACTTGAACACTGAAGCTTTCTTT.

V and J are TRBV7-7 and TRBJ2-2; TRBD1 matches at 7 bases. This CDR3 comprises 17 residues. Trimming at V came to 1 base and at J to 3 bases, leaving 8 bases not matched to a gene. Germline CDR1 and CDR2: SSHAT and FNYEAQ (reference sequence). CDR3 region: CASSLDLTGADTGELFF. CDR3 DNA sequence: TGTGCCAGCAGCTTAGACCTCACAGGGGCCGACACCGGGGAGCTGTTTTTT.

J is TRBJ1-1 and V is TRBV23-1; 7 bases fit TRBD1. TRBV23-1 is known as an ORF, though its function is uncertain. The CDR3 has 14 amino acids. V lost 5 bases and J lost 4; bases outside the gene matches: 7. The CDR3 region is CASSRDRHITEAFF. For the CDR3, the DNA is TGCGCCAGCAGTAGGGACAGACACATCACTGAAGCTTTCTTT.

The V call is TRBV13, the J call TRBJ2-5; the D gene is possibly TRBD2 (7 bases). Germline loops: CDR1 PRHDT, CDR2 FYEKMQ (reference sequence). Trimming took 2 bases from V and 4 from J, leaving 11 bases between them. The CDR3 consists of 14 residues. The CDR3 here is CASSLRGAVETQYF. CDR3 nucleotides: TGTGCCAGCAGCTTACGGGGGGCAGTAGAGACCCAGTACTTC.

The chain links TRBV7-2 to TRBJ2-1; D might be TRBD2 (5 bases). This CDR3 comprises 15 residues. Germline V gene sequence: CDR1 SGHTA, CDR2 FQGNSA. V was cut by 6 bases and J by 3 bases, with 15 bases left in between. The CDR3 here is CASRLDGSNYNEQFF. CDR3 coding DNA: TGTGCCAGCAGACTAGACGGAAGTAACTACAATGAGCAGTTCTTC. The whole variable domain, filled in from reference TRBV7-2 and TRBJ2-1, reads GAGVSQSPSNKVTEKGKDVELRCDPISGHTALYWYRQSLGQGLEFLIYFQGNSAPDKSGLPSDRFSAERTGGSVSTLTIQRTQQEDSAVYLCASRLDGSNYNEQFFGPGTRLTVL.

The chain employs TRBV4-1 and TRBJ1-1, with 10 bases matching TRBD1. The trim removed 0 bases at V and 4 bases at J, leaving 2 bases unmatched. This CDR3 spans 15 amino acids. CDR1 is MGHRA, CDR2 YSYEKL, per germline. The CDR3 nucleotides read TGCGCCAGCAGCCAAGATCGGGACAGGGGCACTGAAGCTTTCTTT. Translation: CASSQDRDRGTEAFF.

The chain couples TRBV7-2 to TRBJ2-7; perhaps TRBD2 as D (5 bases). Trimming removed 3 bases from V and 7 bases from J, with 16 bases in between. Germline lookup yields CDR1 SGHTA and CDR2 FQGNSA. The CDR3 runs 14 residues. CDR3 protein: CASSLRTVVGEQYF. In nucleotides, the CDR3 is TGTGCCAGCAGCTTGAGGACTGTGGTGGGGGAGCAGTACTTC.

This sequence joins TRBV6-2 or TRBV6-3 and TRBJ2-7; D may be TRBD2 (5 bases). The CDR3 runs 13 residues. Germline V CDR1 and CDR2: MNHEY, SVGEGT. V lost 4 bases, J lost 6 bases, and 13 bases lay in between. This chain's CDR3 is CASSFEGWGEQYF. For the CDR3, the DNA is TGTGCCAGCAGTTTTGAGGGTTGGGGCGAGCAGTACTTC.

This chain connects TRBV9 to TRBJ1-3; D is ambiguous. V lost 0 bases to trimming and J lost 0 bases, with 10 bases between them. The V gene's germline CDR1 is SGDLS and CDR2 YYNGEE. This CDR3 has 16 amino acids. The CDR3 DNA is TGTGCCAGCAGCGTAGAAGAGGGATTCTCTGGAAACACCATATATTTT. It yields the protein CASSVEEGFSGNTIYF.

The rearrangement uses TRBV30 and TRBJ1-1; no reliable D call. The ends were cut back, 5 bases at V and 11 bases at J, with 12 bases in the middle. Germline lookup yields CDR1 GTSNPN and CDR2 SVGIG (reference sequence). There are 10 residues in the CDR3. The CDR3 coding sequence is TGTGCCTGGCAGCGGGGAGGTGCTTTCTTT. It yields the protein CAWQRGGAFF.

J is TRBJ2-7 and V is TRBV5-1; no reliable D call. CDR1 and CDR2 from the germline V gene are SGHRS and YFSETQ. With 0 bases removed from V and 0 bases from J, the gap between germline ends came to 10 bases. This CDR3 spans 15 amino acids. Here the CDR3 DNA reads TGCGCCAGCAGCTTGGTCGGTACTCTCTCCTACGAGCAGTACTTC. Encoded protein: CASSLVGTLSYEQYF.

This clone appeared a single time. V and J are TRBV5-1 and TRBJ1-6, with 7 bases fitting TRBD1. CDR3 size: 16 residues. The J segment lost 4 bases and the V segment lost 4 bases, leaving 8 bases of the junction unmatched. Germline CDR1 and CDR2: SGHRS and YFSETQ. The DNA of the CDR3 is TGCGCCAGCAGCCTTGGGACAGCCCCTTATAATTCACCCCTCCACTTT. Amino acids: CASSLGTAPYNSPLHF.

V and J are TRBV29-1 and TRBJ1-2; 8 bases are shared with TRBD1. The CDR3 has 14 residues. Per germline, CDR1 SQVTM and CDR2 ANQGSEA. V was clipped by 6 bases and J by 4 bases; unmatched bases: 10. In nucleotides, the CDR3 is TGCAGCGTAGGCGACAGGGGCCTATCCTATGGCTACACCTTC. This encodes CSVGDRGLSYGYTF.

Only one count was recorded for this clone. This chain links TRBV2 with TRBJ1-1; tentatively, D is TRBD1 (6 bases). Germline CDR1 is SNHLY and CDR2 is FYNNEI. Trimming took off 5 bases at V and 6 bases at J, with 10 bases between the two ends. There are 12 residues in the CDR3. The CDR3: CASSSWTAEAFF. As DNA, the CDR3 is TGTGCCAGCAGTTCCTGGACAGCTGAAGCTTTCTTT.

The chain links TRBV24-1 to TRBJ2-1; 10 bases are shared with TRBD2. Germline-derived CDR1 and CDR2 are KGHDR and SFDVKD. Losses at the gene ends were 4 bases for V and 4 bases for J; bases not matched to a gene: 6. This CDR3 spans 16 amino acids. For the CDR3, the DNA is TGTGCCACCAGTGACCTTAGCGGGGGGACGTACAATGAGCAGTTCTTC. Its translation: CATSDLSGGTYNEQFF.

The count of this clone is one. The gene calls are TRBV5-4 and TRBJ1-5; D unresolved. V lost 0 bases, J lost 3 bases, and 7 bases lay in between. The CDR3 is 14 residues long. The germline V gene encodes CDR1 SGHNT and CDR2 YYREEE (reference sequence). CDR3 in DNA: TGTGCCAGCAGCTTGGATCCCAACAATCAGCCCCAGCATTTT. The encoded protein is CASSLDPNNQPQHF.

The chain carries TRBV5-4 and TRBJ2-5; the match to TRBD2 covers 8 bases. Germline lookup yields CDR1 SGHNT and CDR2 YYREEE (reference sequence). The CDR3 is made up of 16 amino acids. V trimming: 4 bases; J trimming: 4 bases; junction bases outside the gene matches: 12. CDR3 bases: TGTGCCAGCAGCGGGGAAGGTGGCGGGGGGCGAGAGACCCAGTACTTC. Its protein product is CASSGEGGGGRETQYF. Combining the CDR3 with reference TRBV5-4 and TRBJ2-5 gives the whole variable domain ETGVTQSPTHLIKTRGQQVTLRCSSQSGHNTVSWYQQALGQGPQFIFQYYREEENGRGNFPPRFSGLQFPNYSSELNVNALELDDSALYLCASSGEGGGGRETQYFGPGTRLLVL.